The 26 T cell receptor beta chains below come from one sample, sequenced in a study of blood T cell repertoires in COVID-19. TCRdb's table, derived via immunoSEQ multiplex PCR, lists solely in-frame clones and lacks some. The sample holds 410,000 or so clones; 89% are singletons and the top ten take 1.5% to 1.7%. Material: peripheral blood. These receptors were obtained from a middle-aged woman with COVID-19, enrolled during active disease.

The chain joins TRBV24-1 to TRBJ2-7, with TRBD2 matching over 7 bases. CDR1 is KGHDR, CDR2 SFDVKD, per germline. The CDR3 totals 13 residues. V lost 7 bases and J lost 3; bases outside the gene matches: 5. The CDR3 is CATSPTGGYEQYF. The CDR3 DNA reads TGTGCCACCAGCCCAACGGGGGGCTACGAGCAGTACTTC.

This clone was counted a few times. The chain links TRBV12-3 or TRBV12-4 to TRBJ2-7, with 7 bases aligning to TRBD1. Losses at the gene ends were 4 bases for V and 8 bases for J; bases not matched to a gene: 5. This CDR3 comprises 12 residues. The DNA for the CDR3 is TGTGCCAGCAGTTCCGACAGGGTTCAGCAGTACTTC. Amino acids: CASSSDRVQQYF.

The chain links TRBV15 to TRBJ1-4; TRBD1 matches 7 bases. The junction had 5 bases not matched to a gene; V was cut back by 1 base and J by 0 bases. CDR1 is LNHNV and CDR2 is YYDKDF in the germline V gene (reference sequence). The length of the CDR3 is 17 residues. CDR3 loop: CATSRVTGPATNEKLFF. The CDR3 nucleotides are TGTGCCACCAGCAGAGTGACAGGGCCCGCAACTAATGAAAAACTGTTTTTT.

This clone was recorded once. The gene calls are TRBV7-2 and TRBJ1-6, with 7 bases that match TRBD1. The CDR3 contains 15 residues. Trimming removed 5 bases from V and 13 bases from J; junction bases left unmatched: 14. Germline values: CDR1 SGHTA, CDR2 FQGNSA. The chain's CDR3 is CASSPRQGLGGPLHF. As DNA, the CDR3 is TGTGCCAGCAGCCCAAGACAGGGTTTGGGTGGGCCCCTCCACTTT. Full variable domain (rest looked up from reference TRBV7-2 and TRBJ1-6): GAGVSQSPSNKVTEKGKDVELRCDPISGHTALYWYRQSLGQGLEFLIYFQGNSAPDKSGLPSDRFSAERTGGSVSTLTIQRTQQEDSAVYLCASSPRQGLGGPLHFGNGTRLTVT.

The chain employs TRBV2 and TRBJ2-7, with 7 bases lining up with TRBD1. The CDR3 spans 13 residues. The trim removed 4 bases at V and 4 bases at J, leaving 4 bases unmatched. Germline CDR1 reads SNHLY; CDR2 reads FYNNEI. Here the CDR3 DNA reads TGTGCCAGCAGTGTTTACAGGGGTTACGAGCAGTACTTC. Its translation is CASSVYRGYEQYF.

This clone was seen just once. CDR3 loop: CASSLVGETQYF. The CDR3 DNA follows: TGTGCCAGCAGCTTAGTGGGCGAGACCCAGTACTTC. This chain joins TRBV7-9 and TRBJ2-5; D unresolved. Trimming cost V 1 base and J 5 bases, with 5 bases left between them. The CDR3 runs 12 residues. Germline assignment: CDR1 SEHNR and CDR2 FQNEAQ (reference sequence). The variable domain in full, with the rest retrieved from reference TRBV7-9 and TRBJ2-5, is DTGVSQNPRHKITKRGQNVTFRCDPISEHNRLYWYRQTLGQGPEFLTYFQNEAQLEKSRLLSDRFSAERPKGSFSTLEIQRTEQGDSAMYLCASSLVGETQYFGPGTRLLVL.

The V gene is TRBV5-1, the J gene TRBJ2-7; the match to TRBD1 covers 8 bases. The CDR3 loop spans 15 amino acids. CDR1 is SGHRS and CDR2 is YFSETQ in the germline V gene. Losses at the gene ends were 0 bases for V and 4 bases for J; bases not matched to a gene: 6. The DNA for the CDR3 is TGCGCCAGCAGCTTGGGACAGGGGAGGACTTACGAGCAGTACTTC. This translates into CASSLGQGRTYEQYF.

The chain couples TRBV19 to TRBJ2-4; 9 nucleotides match TRBD1. V trimming: 3 bases; J trimming: 0 bases; junction bases outside the gene matches: 9. This CDR3 has 18 amino acids. Looked up from germline, CDR1 is LNHDA and CDR2 is SQIVND (reference sequence). The CDR3 DNA reads as TGTGCCAGTAGTATTATCGGGACAGGGTTGGGAGCCAAAAACATTCAGTACTTC. Its protein is CASSIIGTGLGAKNIQYF.

The chain links TRBV9 to TRBJ2-1; 9 bases are a match to TRBD1. Germline lookup yields CDR1 SGDLS and CDR2 YYNGEE. This CDR3 is 15 amino acids long. V lost 0 bases and J lost 4; bases outside the gene matches: 2. For the CDR3, the DNA is TGTGCCAGCAGCGTAGGGACAGGGGCTTACAATGAGCAGTTCTTC. It encodes CASSVGTGAYNEQFF.

The V and J genes are TRBV25-1 and TRBJ2-7, with 7 bases identical to TRBD1. The germline V gene encodes CDR1 MGHDK and CDR2 SYGVNS. Germline trimming cut 4 bases from V and 5 bases from J; bases unmatched to any gene: 11. This CDR3 region has 15 residues. The DNA for the CDR3 is TGTGCCAGCAGTGCCCGGGACAGATCTAAACACGAGCAGTACTTC. Translation gives CASSARDRSKHEQYF.

The chain carries TRBV18 and TRBJ1-1; a possible D gene is TRBD1 (6 bases). Trimming stripped 2 bases from V and 5 bases from J, with 18 bases between. Per the germline V gene, CDR1 is KGHSH and CDR2 is LQKENI. This CDR3 is 16 amino acids long. In DNA form, the CDR3 reads TGTGCCAGCTCACCAATTCAGGGGAGCGGGACAACTGAAGCTTTCTTT. Translation: CASSPIQGSGTTEAFF.

This clone was found a few times. The rearrangement uses TRBV30 and TRBJ1-1, with no clear D. The CDR3 extends over 13 amino acids. Trimming left V 5 bases short and J 2 bases short, with 12 bases between. Germline V CDR1 and CDR2: GTSNPN, SVGIG (reference sequence). The CDR3 is CAWQASTNTEAFF. The CDR3 coding sequence is TGTGCCTGGCAGGCCTCTACCAACACTGAAGCTTTCTTT.

The V and J genes are TRBV19 and TRBJ1-5; no definite D call. Germline-derived CDR1 and CDR2 are LNHDA and SQIVND (reference sequence). V lost 8 bases to trimming and J lost 1 base, with 15 bases between them. The CDR3 extends over 15 amino acids. In DNA form, the CDR3 reads TGTGCCAGTCGCCTGGCGGGCGGCAGCAATCAGCCCCAGCATTTT. The encoded protein is CASRLAGGSNQPQHF. The full variable domain, in which reference TRBV19 and TRBJ1-5 provide the parts outside the CDR3, is DGGITQSPKYLFRKEGQNVTLSCEQNLNHDAMYWYRQDPGQGLRLIYYSQIVNDFQKGDIAEGYSVSREKKESFPLTVTSAQKNPTAFYLCASRLAGGSNQPQHFGDGTRLSIL.

The table lists this clone with a count of one. The V and J genes are TRBV5-6 and TRBJ1-2; TRBD1 aligns across 8 bases. This CDR3 has 18 amino acids. V was clipped by 1 base and J by 2 bases; unmatched bases: 13. The germline V gene encodes CDR1 SGHDT and CDR2 YYEEEE. CDR3 DNA sequence: TGTGCCAGCAGCTTGTCGGGGGACAGGCCGGGGTCCAACTATGGCTACACCTTC. Translating gives CASSLSGDRPGSNYGYTF.

This clone was seen more than once but under ten times. V is TRBV6-5 and J is TRBJ2-7, with D uncertain. This CDR3 region has 11 residues. Germline loops: CDR1 MNHEY, CDR2 SVGAGI. With 6 bases removed from V and 3 bases from J, the gap between germline ends came to 6 bases. CDR3 sequence (DNA): TGTGCCAGCAGCTCACTCTACGAGCAGTACTTC. Its protein product is CASSSLYEQYF.

This chain uses TRBV30 with TRBJ1-2; D remains ambiguous. V was pared by 0 bases and J by 1 base, with 6 bases between. This CDR3 region has 13 residues. Germline lookup yields CDR1 GTSNPN and CDR2 SVGIG (reference sequence). The CDR3 protein is CAWSVLDNYGYTF. CDR3 bases: TGTGCCTGGAGTGTTTTAGATAACTATGGCTACACCTTC.

CDR3 DNA sequence: TGTGCCTGGAGTGTAGGGACAAAAGTTAGCAATCAGCCCCAGCATTTT. It translates to CAWSVGTKVSNQPQHF. V gene TRBV30 combines with J gene TRBJ1-5, with D possibly TRBD1 on 6 matching bases. The CDR3 spans 16 residues. Germline-derived CDR1 and CDR2 are GTSNPN and SVGIG (reference sequence). V lost 0 bases and J lost 0, with 12 bases in between.

This clone was detected only once. The chain links TRBV27 to TRBJ2-7; D is uncertain. Between the trimmed V and J ends, which lost 6 bases and 3 bases, there was a span of 15 bases. From germline, CDR1 is MNHEY and CDR2 SMNVEV (reference sequence). CDR3 length: 14 amino acids. The CDR3 sequence: CASSPVTVNYEQYF. CDR3 DNA: TGTGCCAGCAGCCCGGTTACAGTTAACTACGAGCAGTACTTC.

The chain couples TRBV19 to TRBJ1-1; tentatively, D is TRBD1 (5 bases). The CDR3 extends over 14 amino acids. Germline loops: CDR1 LNHDA, CDR2 SQIVND (reference sequence). Trimming removed 2 bases from V and 3 bases from J, with 10 bases in between. The CDR3 DNA reads as TGTGCCAGTAGTATACAGGGCGTAGACACTGAAGCTTTCTTT. Its protein is CASSIQGVDTEAFF.

The chain employs TRBV3-1 (or the pseudogene TRBV3-2) and TRBJ2-7; 9 bases are a match to TRBD2. The CDR3 consists of 18 residues. Germline CDR1 and CDR2: LGHDT and YNNKEL (reference sequence). V was pared by 4 bases and J by 2 bases, with 15 bases of the junction left unmatched. The CDR3 region has the DNA TGTGCCAGCAGCCCAATCCCCCTGACAGCGGGAGGACCCTACGAGCAGTACTTC. Amino acid sequence: CASSPIPLTAGGPYEQYF.

V is TRBV19 and J is TRBJ1-2, with D unclear. This CDR3 contains 14 residues. Trimming removed 2 bases at V and 6 bases at J, with 13 bases between. Per germline, CDR1 LNHDA and CDR2 SQIVND (reference sequence). The CDR3 sequence: CASSISSFLDGYTF. In nucleotides, the CDR3 is TGTGCCAGTAGTATATCTAGTTTCCTTGATGGCTACACCTTC.

The chain has TRBV20-1 and TRBJ2-7; tentative D call: TRBD1 (6 bases). Germline V gives CDR1 DFQATT, CDR2 SNEGSKA (reference sequence). This CDR3 spans 17 amino acids. V dropped 3 bases and J dropped 1 base, with 22 bases sitting between them. CDR3 coding DNA: TGCAGTGCTAGTACCCCCCGGACAGTGCGTTATTCCTACGAGCAGTACTTC. This codes for CSASTPRTVRYSYEQYF.

This clone showed up just once. J is TRBJ2-3 and V is TRBV9; 7 bases map to TRBD1. CDR1 is SGDLS and CDR2 is YYNGEE in the germline V gene. Losses at the gene ends were 3 bases for V and 7 bases for J; bases not matched to a gene: 11. The CDR3 length is 15 residues. CDR3 nucleotide sequence: TGTGCCAGCAGCGACTTGACAGGGAAGAGCAATACGCAGTATTTT. It encodes CASSDLTGKSNTQYF.

The chain is built from TRBV4-3 and TRBJ2-3; the match to TRBD2 covers 12 bases. CDR1 and CDR2 from the germline V gene are LGHNA and YSLEER. V lost 4 bases and J lost 2; bases outside the gene matches: 7. This CDR3 comprises 17 residues. The CDR3 nucleotides read TGCGCCAGCAGCCCCAGACTAGCGGGAGACAACACAGATACGCAGTATTTT. Its protein product is CASSPRLAGDNTDTQYF.

This clone was observed once. The chain has TRBV28 and TRBJ1-2; D possibly corresponds to TRBD1 (5 bases). V was cut by 3 bases and J by 3 bases, with 14 bases left in between. Per germline, CDR1 MDHEN and CDR2 SYDVKM. The CDR3 spans 15 residues. The CDR3 DNA follows: TGTGCCAGCAGTTTTGAAAGGGGTTTAGACTATGGCTACACCTTC. Translation: CASSFERGLDYGYTF.

The chain recombines TRBV20-1 with TRBJ1-5, with D possibly being TRBD1 (5 bases). This CDR3 has 14 residues. Trimming removed 3 bases at V and 6 bases at J, with 15 bases between. Germline lookup yields CDR1 DFQATT and CDR2 SNEGSKA (reference sequence). CDR3 region: CSASTGEGGQPQHF. The CDR3 region has the DNA TGCAGTGCTAGTACGGGGGAGGGCGGTCAGCCCCAGCATTTT.